A selection of T cell receptor beta chains follows, all from one sample in a study of PD-1 blockade in mismatch repair-deficient tumors. The repertoire was sequenced with immunoSEQ multiplex PCR; TCRdb's copy has only in-frame clones and lacks some. The sample lists 60,000 to 65,000 clones, around 89% occurring once. Sequenced here: peripheral blood, sampled 52 weeks after starting pembrolizumab. These receptors came from an adult with mismatch repair-deficient cancer. The CDR3 runs from the conserved cysteine through the conserved F or W. A D gene is named only where the DNA matches it firmly. Only some rows state a clone size, as once, few, many or a class for expanded clones.

abundance: .
j_gene: TRBJ2-1
v_gene: TRBV14
d_gene: TRBD1
CDR3nt: TGTGCCAGCAGCCACGGGACAGGGTTTGAGCAGTTCTTC
CDR3aa: CASSHGTGFEQFF

abundance: .
j_gene: TRBJ1-2
v_gene: TRBV13
d_gene: .
CDR3nt: TGTGCCAGCAGCTTAAACAGGGCCTCTAGGTATGGCTACACCTTC
CDR3aa: CASSLNRASRYGYTF

abundance: .
j_gene: TRBJ1-1
v_gene: TRBV28
d_gene: .
CDR3nt: TGTGCCAGCAGGCCCCCGGCAGCACTGAATACTGAAGCTTTCTTT
CDR3aa: CASRPPAALNTEAFF

abundance: .
j_gene: TRBJ2-3
v_gene: TRBV5-4
d_gene: TRBD2
CDR3nt: TGTGCCAGCAGCCTGACAGCGGGAGTTCGTACAGATACGCAGTATTTT
CDR3aa: CASSLTAGVRTDTQYF

abundance: .
j_gene: TRBJ1-1
v_gene: TRBV6-5
d_gene: .
CDR3nt: TGTGCCAGCAGTTTGTCCGGGACCACTGAAGCTTTCTTT
CDR3aa: CASSLSGTTEAFF

abundance: .
j_gene: TRBJ2-7
v_gene: TRBV5-5
d_gene: .
CDR3nt: TGTGCCAGCAGCTACACGGGGTCCGAGCAGTACTTC
CDR3aa: CASSYTGSEQYF

abundance: .
j_gene: TRBJ2-7
v_gene: TRBV7-9
d_gene: TRBD1
CDR3nt: TGTGCCAGCAGCTTCGGACAGGGGGTCTCTTCCGAGCAGTACTTC
CDR3aa: CASSFGQGVSSEQYF

abundance: .
j_gene: TRBJ1-4
v_gene: TRBV1
d_gene: .
CDR3nt: TGCACCAGCACAGTTAGGGGTAAAGGGGAAGAAAAACTGTTTTTT
CDR3aa: CTSTVRGKGEEKLFF

abundance: .
j_gene: TRBJ2-7
v_gene: TRBV7-8
d_gene: TRBD2
CDR3nt: TGTGCCAGCAGCTTAGTTGGTAGCGGGAGCGTCAACGAGCAGTACTTC
CDR3aa: CASSLVGSGSVNEQYF

abundance: once
j_gene: TRBJ1-1
v_gene: TRBV9
d_gene: .
CDR3nt: TGTGCCAGCAGCCCCGGACAGCCGAACACTGAAGCTTTCTTT
CDR3aa: CASSPGQPNTEAFF

abundance: .
j_gene: TRBJ2-7
v_gene: TRBV7-2
d_gene: .
CDR3nt: TGTGCCAGCAGCTTAATAGATAGCTACGAGCAGTACTTC
CDR3aa: CASSLIDSYEQYF

abundance: .
j_gene: TRBJ2-1
v_gene: TRBV28
d_gene: .
CDR3nt: TGTGCCAGCAGTTTTAGGGCAGTAAACAATGAGCAGTTCTTC
CDR3aa: CASSFRAVNNEQFF

abundance: .
j_gene: TRBJ2-2
v_gene: TRBV29-1
d_gene: .
CDR3nt: TGCAGCGTAGAAGGCAGGGCCACCGGGGAGCTGTTTTTT
CDR3aa: CSVEGRATGELFF

abundance: .
j_gene: TRBJ2-5
v_gene: TRBV5-1
d_gene: .
CDR3nt: TGCGCCAGCAGCTTGGAAACCAAGACCCAGTACTTC
CDR3aa: CASSLETKTQYF

abundance: .
j_gene: TRBJ2-2
v_gene: TRBV20-1
d_gene: .
CDR3nt: TGCAGTGCTCATGGGGTCGGGGAGCTGTTTTTT
CDR3aa: CSAHGVGELFF

abundance: .
j_gene: TRBJ1-5
v_gene: TRBV4-1
d_gene: .
CDR3nt: TGCGCCAGCAGCCAAGATAGGGGGAGCAATCAGCCCCAGCATTTT
CDR3aa: CASSQDRGSNQPQHF

abundance: .
j_gene: TRBJ2-1
v_gene: TRBV9
d_gene: TRBD2
CDR3nt: TGTGCCAGCAGCGGGACCGGGACTAGCGCTTACAATGAGCAGTTCTTC
CDR3aa: CASSGTGTSAYNEQFF

abundance: .
j_gene: TRBJ1-2
v_gene: TRBV10-3
d_gene: TRBD1
CDR3nt: TGTGCCATCAGGGGGACAGGGGATAACTATGGCTACACCTTC
CDR3aa: CAIRGTGDNYGYTF

abundance: .
j_gene: TRBJ2-7
v_gene: TRBV5-1
d_gene: TRBD2
CDR3nt: TGCGCCAGCAGCCCGACCGGGACTAGCGGCTACGAGCAGTACTTC
CDR3aa: CASSPTGTSGYEQYF

abundance: .
j_gene: TRBJ2-5
v_gene: TRBV10-3
d_gene: .
CDR3nt: TGTGCCATAAGTGGGCGGGACAGAGGATCCCAAGAGACCCAGTACTTC
CDR3aa: CAISGRDRGSQETQYF

abundance: .
j_gene: TRBJ2-7
v_gene: TRBV4-1
d_gene: .
CDR3nt: TGCGCCAGCAGCCACACGACAGATACCTACGAGCAGTACTTC
CDR3aa: CASSHTTDTYEQYF

abundance: .
j_gene: TRBJ2-7
v_gene: TRBV9
d_gene: .
CDR3nt: TGTGCCAGCAGCCAAGAGCAGGGTCCCGAGCAGTACTTC
CDR3aa: CASSQEQGPEQYF

abundance: .
j_gene: TRBJ2-1
v_gene: TRBV4-1
d_gene: .
CDR3nt: TGCGCCAGCAGCCCTTTACAGGGAACGGAGGACCTTCGCTCCTACAATGAGCAGTTCTTC
CDR3aa: CASSPLQGTEDLRSYNEQFF

abundance: .
j_gene: TRBJ2-3
v_gene: TRBV13
d_gene: .
CDR3nt: TGTGCCAGCAGCTTAAAGCAGATGCGACTAGTAGGCACAGATACGCAGTATTTT
CDR3aa: CASSLKQMRLVGTDTQYF

abundance: .
j_gene: TRBJ1-1
v_gene: TRBV9
d_gene: TRBD1
CDR3nt: TGTGCCAGCAGCCATGGGACAGGGGGCCGGGGGCACACTGAAGCTTTCTTT
CDR3aa: CASSHGTGGRGHTEAFF

abundance: .
j_gene: TRBJ2-2
v_gene: TRBV9
d_gene: .
CDR3nt: TGTGCCAGCAGCGCCGCCGGCACCGGGGAGCTGTTTTTT
CDR3aa: CASSAAGTGELFF

abundance: .
j_gene: TRBJ2-1
v_gene: TRBV7-6
d_gene: TRBD2
CDR3nt: TGTGCCAGCAGCTTAAGGGCTGGCGGGAGGTCTGGTGAGCAGTTCTTC
CDR3aa: CASSLRAGGRSGEQFF

abundance: .
j_gene: TRBJ1-1
v_gene: TRBV6-5
d_gene: .
CDR3nt: TGTGCCGCCGGTGGACAGCCGAACACTGAAGCTTTCTTT
CDR3aa: CAAGGQPNTEAFF

abundance: .
j_gene: TRBJ2-7
v_gene: TRBV2
d_gene: TRBD1
CDR3nt: TGTGCCACCATCGCCGGGACAGGGGGCAACGAGCAGTACTTC
CDR3aa: CATIAGTGGNEQYF

abundance: once
j_gene: TRBJ1-5
v_gene: TRBV7-9
d_gene: TRBD1
CDR3nt: TGTGCCAGCAGCGGACAGGGAAATAGCAATCAGCCCCAGCATTTT
CDR3aa: CASSGQGNSNQPQHF

abundance: .
j_gene: TRBJ2-3
v_gene: TRBV2
d_gene: TRBD2
CDR3nt: TGTGCCAGCAGTGAAGTTCTAGCGGAGACAGATACGCAGTATTTT
CDR3aa: CASSEVLAETDTQYF

abundance: .
j_gene: TRBJ1-1
v_gene: TRBV5-1
d_gene: .
CDR3nt: TGCGCCAGCAGCTTGGTGGAGGGAGGCACTGAAGCTTTCTTT
CDR3aa: CASSLVEGGTEAFF

abundance: once
j_gene: TRBJ1-1
v_gene: TRBV27
d_gene: .
CDR3nt: TGTGCCAGCAGTTCGGACAGCTGGTTTTACGAAGCTTTCTTT
CDR3aa: CASSSDSWFYEAFF

abundance: .
j_gene: TRBJ1-4
v_gene: TRBV14
d_gene: .
CDR3nt: TGTGCCAGCAGCCGACCCGCAAGTAATGAAAAACTGTTTTTT
CDR3aa: CASSRPASNEKLFF

abundance: .
j_gene: TRBJ2-7
v_gene: TRBV5-1
d_gene: TRBD1
CDR3nt: TGCGCCAGCAGCACTTCACAGGGGGCGGGCGAGCAGTACTTC
CDR3aa: CASSTSQGAGEQYF

abundance: .
j_gene: TRBJ1-4
v_gene: TRBV28
d_gene: .
CDR3nt: TGTGCCAGCAGTTTACTTAATCCGCAGGGCCAAAAACTGTTTTTT
CDR3aa: CASSLLNPQGQKLFF

abundance: .
j_gene: TRBJ2-7
v_gene: TRBV5-6
d_gene: TRBD2
CDR3nt: TGTGCCAGCAGTCGAGCGGGCGGGAGGGCATACGAGCAGTACTTC
CDR3aa: CASSRAGGRAYEQYF

abundance: .
j_gene: TRBJ2-1
v_gene: TRBV7-9
d_gene: .
CDR3nt: TGTGCCAGCAGCCTTTGGGGGTACAATGAGCAGTTCTTC
CDR3aa: CASSLWGYNEQFF

abundance: .
j_gene: TRBJ2-1
v_gene: TRBV4-3
d_gene: .
CDR3nt: TGCGCCAGCAGTGATGGGGGCTCCTACAATGAGCAGTTCTTC
CDR3aa: CASSDGGSYNEQFF

abundance: .
j_gene: TRBJ2-1
v_gene: TRBV7-1
d_gene: TRBD2
CDR3nt: TGTGCCAGCAGCCCCCTGTTAGCGGGGGGGAGCTACAATGAGCAGTTCTTC
CDR3aa: CASSPLLAGGSYNEQFF

abundance: .
j_gene: TRBJ2-3
v_gene: TRBV27
d_gene: TRBD2
CDR3nt: TGTGCCAGCTCTCTAGCGGATCCGACAGATACGCAGTATTTT
CDR3aa: CASSLADPTDTQYF

abundance: .
j_gene: TRBJ2-3
v_gene: TRBV7-9
d_gene: .
CDR3nt: TGTGCCAGCAGCTTAGAGGGGCGCACAGATACGCAGTATTTT
CDR3aa: CASSLEGRTDTQYF

abundance: .
j_gene: TRBJ2-2
v_gene: TRBV28
d_gene: .
CDR3nt: TGTGCCAGCAGGCCGGACTCGGACGCCGCCTGGACCGGGGAGCTGTTTTTT
CDR3aa: CASRPDSDAAWTGELFF

abundance: .
j_gene: TRBJ2-3
v_gene: TRBV12-2
d_gene: .
CDR3nt: TGTGCAAGAACTAGCGGGAGGGCCTTAGATACGCAGTATTTT
CDR3aa: CARTSGRALDTQYF